This entry features one TCR beta chain sequence. As defined, naive CD8 cells were CD45RO-negative and positively selected for CCR7, with terminally differentiated effector memory CD45RA+ cells excluded. This table comes from immunoSEQ multiplex PCR, and its TCRdb copy is limited to in-frame clones, with some not included. Seen here are about 2.1 million clones, just under 95% observed once, and the top ten hold roughly 1.7%. These data originate in a study of shared clonotypes between healthy human individuals. The CDR3 spans 14 residues. V lost 5 bases to trimming and J lost 5 bases, with 15 bases between them. From germline, CDR1 is MNHEY and CDR2 SMNVEV (reference sequence).

The sequence was obtained from a man aged 18 to 30 in good health. Some clones in this sample may be carry-over from other donors' samples. This sequence joins TRBV27 and TRBJ2-5; D may match TRBD1 or TRBD2 (5 bases each). Sequencing input: naive CD8+ T cells from PBMCs. CDR3 residues: CASSPRGGLETQYF. The CDR3 bases are TGTGCCAGCAGTCCAAGGGGCGGGTTGGAGACCCAGTACTTC.